These 11 T cell receptor beta chains share one sample of origin, sequenced in a study of T cell repertoires in cytomegalovirus infection. Antigen specificity for these receptors is unknown. One entry per CDR3 protein, called by TCRdb with MiXCR from the reads. The data contain a few hundred thousand distinct CDR3 sequences, about 25% of them singletons. Material: cultured PBMCs, obtained from culture after CMV antigen stimulation. These receptors were taken from a human donor in good health (CMV status not recorded). Some clones in this sample may be carry-over from other donors' samples.

This clonotype was counted many times. The chain is built from TRBV4-1 and TRBJ1-6, with D hard to call. The CDR3 sequence is 15 residues long. The germline V and J ends were trimmed by 5 bases and 7 bases, with 15 bases remaining between them. Germline CDR1 and CDR2: MGHRA and YSYEKL. The CDR3 reads CASSAEIRRNSPLHF. The CDR3 DNA follows: TGCGCCAGCAGCGCCGAGATCCGGCGAAATTCACCCCTCCACTTT.

V and J are TRBV6-2 or TRBV6-3 and TRBJ2-7; D call uncertain. CDR1 and CDR2 from the germline V gene are MNHEY and SVGEGT. The CDR3 covers 12 residues. Trimming took off 6 bases at V and 5 bases at J, with 11 bases between the two ends. CDR3: CASREPRDEQYF. DNA for the CDR3: TGTGCCAGCAGGGAGCCTCGGGACGAGCAGTACTTC.

The rearrangement uses TRBV19 and TRBJ2-3, with TRBD2 matching 9 bases. V shed 5 bases, J shed 2 bases, and the junction held 5 bases outside the gene matches. Germline V gene data show CDR1 as LNHDA and CDR2 as SQIVND (reference sequence). This CDR3 has 15 residues. CDR3 protein: CASSRLAAHTDTQYF. The DNA for the CDR3 is TGTGCCAGTAGTCGACTAGCGGCGCACACAGATACGCAGTATTTT. Using reference TRBV19 and TRBJ2-3 for the parts outside the CDR3, the full variable domain is DGGITQSPKYLFRKEGQNVTLSCEQNLNHDAMYWYRQDPGQGLRLIYYSQIVNDFQKGDIAEGYSVSREKKESFPLTVTSAQKNPTAFYLCASSRLAAHTDTQYFGPGTRLTVL.

This clonotype was recorded at least ten times. The rearrangement uses TRBV11-3 and TRBJ2-1; 13 nucleotides agree with TRBD2. CDR1 SGHNT and CDR2 YENEEA come from the germline V gene. The V and J ends lost 5 bases and 8 bases, in that order; junction bases with no gene match: 9. The CDR3 length is 16 residues. CDR3 coding DNA: TGTGCCAGCAGCGAATGGACTAGCGGGAGTTCGCATGAGCAGTTCTTC. Its translation: CASSEWTSGSSHEQFF.

This clonotype was counted at least ten times. The V gene is TRBV7-2, the J gene TRBJ2-3; TRBD2 matches 7 bases. The CDR3 length is 14 residues. Losses at the gene ends were 5 bases for V and 8 bases for J; bases not matched to a gene: 10. CDR1 and CDR2 (germline): SGHTA, FQGNSA. CDR3 protein: CASSDHGGGPTQYF. The DNA for the CDR3 is TGTGCCAGCAGCGACCACGGGGGAGGGCCTACGCAGTATTTT.

The V gene is TRBV29-1, the J gene TRBJ2-5, with D possibly TRBD1 on 5 matching bases. Trimming pared 7 bases from V and 5 bases from J, leaving 20 bases between. The germline V gene encodes CDR1 SQVTM and CDR2 ANQGSEA. The CDR3 has 14 amino acids. The CDR3 reads CSAIDSPSRETQYF. The CDR3 nucleotides are TGCAGCGCCATAGACAGTCCCTCACGGGAGACCCAGTACTTC.

The V call is TRBV6-4, the J call TRBJ2-1; the D gene is possibly TRBD1 (6 bases). This CDR3 is built from 14 residues. Trimming took off 6 bases at V and 9 bases at J, with 18 bases between the two ends. Germline lookup yields CDR1 MRHNA and CDR2 SNTAGT. DNA for the CDR3: TGTGCCAGCAGCCCGAAGTGGGTCAGGGGTGAGCAGTTCTTC. As protein: CASSPKWVRGEQFF.

CDR3 coding DNA: TGTGCCAGCAGCCCGCTGGAACTAGCGGGATTGGCCGGGGAGCTGTTTTTT. Its protein product is CASSPLELAGLAGELFF. The chain employs TRBV9 and TRBJ2-2; 10 bases map to TRBD2. J gave up 6 bases and V 4 bases, and 12 bases lay outside the gene matches. Germline loops: CDR1 SGDLS, CDR2 YYNGEE. This CDR3 has 17 amino acids.

This clonotype turned up a few times. This sequence joins TRBV11-1 and TRBJ2-2; 9 bases fit TRBD2. Trimming removed 6 bases from V and 6 bases from J; junction bases left unmatched: 5. The CDR3 is 14 residues long. Germline V CDR1 and CDR2: SGHAT, FQDESV (reference sequence). The CDR3 nucleotides read TGTGCCAGCAGGCTGGGACTAGCCCCCGGGGAGCTGTTTTTT. Residues: CASRLGLAPGELFF.

This clonotype was counted a few times. The chain carries TRBV7-8 and TRBJ2-2; D may be TRBD2 (7 bases). The CDR3 sequence is 17 residues long. V lost 1 base, J lost 3 bases, and 15 bases lay in between. Germline loops: CDR1 SGHVS, CDR2 FQNEAQ. CDR3 loop: CASSLGRGARDTGELFF. Written as DNA, the CDR3 is TGTGCCAGCAGCTTAGGTCGGGGGGCGCGAGACACCGGGGAGCTGTTTTTT.

This clonotype was observed a handful of times. The gene calls are TRBV6-2 or TRBV6-3 and TRBJ2-7; D ambiguous. Germline V gene sequence: CDR1 MNHEY, CDR2 SVGEGT. V was clipped by 7 bases and J by 1 base, with 11 bases between them. The CDR3 length is 13 residues. The CDR3 DNA reads as TGTGCCAGCAACCCCGACATTTCCTACGAGCAGTACTTC. This codes for CASNPDISYEQYF.